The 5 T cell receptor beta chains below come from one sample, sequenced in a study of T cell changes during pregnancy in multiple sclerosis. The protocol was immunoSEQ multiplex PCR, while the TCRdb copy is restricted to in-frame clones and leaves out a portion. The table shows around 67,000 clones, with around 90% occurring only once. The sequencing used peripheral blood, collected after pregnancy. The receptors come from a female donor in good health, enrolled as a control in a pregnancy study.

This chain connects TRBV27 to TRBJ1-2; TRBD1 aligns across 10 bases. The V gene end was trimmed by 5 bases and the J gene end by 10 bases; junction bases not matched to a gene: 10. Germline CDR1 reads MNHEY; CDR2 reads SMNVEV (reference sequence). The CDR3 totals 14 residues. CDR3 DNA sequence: TGTGCCAGCAGTCTCCGGACCGGGACAGGGGACTACACCTTC. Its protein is CASSLRTGTGDYTF.

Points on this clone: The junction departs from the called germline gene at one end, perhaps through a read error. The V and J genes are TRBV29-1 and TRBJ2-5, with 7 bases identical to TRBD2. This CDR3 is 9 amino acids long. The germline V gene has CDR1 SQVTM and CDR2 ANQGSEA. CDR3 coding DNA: TGCAGCGCAGCGGGACTTACAGACTTC. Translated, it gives CSAAGLTDF.

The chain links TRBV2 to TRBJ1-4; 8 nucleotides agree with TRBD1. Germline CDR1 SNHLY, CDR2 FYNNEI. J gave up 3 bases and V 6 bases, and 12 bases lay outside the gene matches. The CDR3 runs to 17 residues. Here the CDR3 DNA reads TGTGCCAGCAGGGATACTAAGGACAGGGTGGCTAATGAAAAACTGTTTTTT. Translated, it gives CASRDTKDRVANEKLFF. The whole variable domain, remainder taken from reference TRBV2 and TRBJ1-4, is EPEVTQTPSHQVTQMGQEVILRCVPISNHLYFYWYRQILGQKVEFLVSFYNNEISEKSEIFDDQFSVERPDGSNFTLKIRSTKLEDSAMYFCASRDTKDRVANEKLFFGSGTQLSVL.

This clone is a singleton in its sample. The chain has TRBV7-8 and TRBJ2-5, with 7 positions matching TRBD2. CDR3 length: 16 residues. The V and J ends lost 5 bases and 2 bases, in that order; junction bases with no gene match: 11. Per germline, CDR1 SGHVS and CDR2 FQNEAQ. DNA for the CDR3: TGTGCCAGCAGCCTCACGGTCGGGGGGTTACAAGAGACCCAGTACTTC. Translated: CASSLTVGGLQETQYF.

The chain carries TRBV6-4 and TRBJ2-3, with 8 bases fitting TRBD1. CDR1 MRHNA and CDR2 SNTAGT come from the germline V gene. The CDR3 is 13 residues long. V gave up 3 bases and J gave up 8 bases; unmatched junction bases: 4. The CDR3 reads CASSEQGASTQYF. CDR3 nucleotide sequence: TGTGCCAGCAGTGAGCAGGGGGCAAGTACGCAGTATTTT.